The 15 T cell receptor beta chains given below trace back to one sample, sequenced in a study of cytomegalovirus exposure and HLA in healthy donors. The study ran its PCR with 60 Vbeta and 13 Jbeta primers. Some clones are missing from TCRdb's copy, which holds only in-frame ones; the method was immunoSEQ multiplex PCR. The sample consists of 150,000 or so clones, around 68% of them appearing once. The sample was PBMCs. The receptors shown here come from a man aged 30-40 years in good health and CMV-seropositive.

The V and J genes are TRBV10-3 and TRBJ2-7; no reliable D call. This CDR3 comprises 15 residues. Trimming removed 2 bases at V and 0 bases at J, with 11 bases between. In germline, CDR1 is ENHRY, CDR2 SYGVKD. For the CDR3, the DNA is TGTGCCATCAGTGAGGATCGCGGCAGCTCCTACGAGCAGTACTTC. Translation gives CAISEDRGSSYEQYF.

Only a few counts were recorded for this clone. V gene TRBV11-3 combines with J gene TRBJ1-2; D might be TRBD1 (5 bases). The CDR3 has 14 residues. Trimming took 5 bases from V and 8 from J, leaving 18 bases between them. Germline CDR1 is SGHNT and CDR2 is YENEEA. CDR3 DNA: TGTGCCAGCAGCCTATCGCAGACAGCAGGCGGCTACACCTTC. This gives the protein CASSLSQTAGGYTF.

This clone was observed a handful of times. This chain links TRBV7-2 with TRBJ2-1; 11 positions agree with TRBD2. The V gene end was trimmed by 4 bases and the J gene end by 2 bases; junction bases not matched to a gene: 1. Germline CDR1 reads SGHTA; CDR2 reads FQGNSA. The CDR3 covers 15 residues. The DNA of the CDR3 is TGTGCCAGCAGCTCGGGACTAGCGGCCTACAATGAGCAGTTCTTC. Residues: CASSSGLAAYNEQFF. The entire variable domain, with the rest obtained from reference TRBV7-2 and TRBJ2-1, is as follows: GAGVSQSPSNKVTEKGKDVELRCDPISGHTALYWYRQSLGQGLEFLIYFQGNSAPDKSGLPSDRFSAERTGGSVSTLTIQRTQQEDSAVYLCASSSGLAAYNEQFFGPGTRLTVL.

V gene TRBV6-5 combines with J gene TRBJ2-4, with TRBD1 matching over 7 bases. The CDR3 totals 15 residues. V lost 2 bases, J lost 8 bases, and 9 bases stayed unmatched. The germline V gene encodes CDR1 MNHEY and CDR2 SVGAGI. The CDR3 DNA reads TGTGCCAGCAGTTACCGTGGTGGACAGGTAGACATTCAGTACTTC. This encodes CASSYRGGQVDIQYF.

The CDR3 region is CASSPIPGTAYEQYF. The CDR3 DNA follows: TGTGCCAGCAGCCCCATACCCGGGACAGCCTACGAGCAGTACTTC. The chain carries TRBV6-1 and TRBJ2-7; 7 bases map to TRBD1. The V and J ends lost 6 bases and 2 bases, in that order; junction bases with no gene match: 10. The CDR3 is 15 residues long. The germline V gene has CDR1 MNHNS and CDR2 SASEGT.

The genes are TRBV10-1 and TRBJ2-1; 11 nucleotides line up with TRBD2. Germline values: CDR1 WNHNN, CDR2 SYGVQD (reference sequence). This CDR3 comprises 16 residues. Unmatched junction bases numbered 11, after V lost 6 bases and J lost 7 bases. DNA of the CDR3: TGCGCCAGCAGCGATCTCCGGCTAGCGGGAGGAAATGAGCAGTTCTTC. Amino acid sequence: CASSDLRLAGGNEQFF.

The J gene is TRBJ1-1, the V gene TRBV30, with D tentatively TRBD1 (6 bases). This CDR3 contains 13 residues. Germline lookup yields CDR1 GTSNPN and CDR2 SVGIG (reference sequence). The ends were cut back, 0 bases at V and 7 bases at J, with 12 bases in the middle. CDR3 loop: CAWSVGHRVEAFF. CDR3 DNA: TGTGCCTGGAGTGTGGGACACAGAGTTGAAGCTTTCTTT.

The V gene is TRBV19, the J gene TRBJ2-7; TRBD1 agrees at 8 bases. The CDR3 is made up of 15 amino acids. Germline assignment: CDR1 LNHDA and CDR2 SQIVND (reference sequence). The V and J ends lost 6 bases and 5 bases, in that order; junction bases with no gene match: 12. CDR3 sequence reads: CASRRTGRTMDEQYF. The CDR3 DNA reads TGTGCCAGTAGGAGGACAGGGCGTACCATGGACGAGCAGTACTTC.

The chain carries TRBV11-3 and TRBJ2-7, with TRBD1 identical over 9 bases. Germline V CDR1 and CDR2: SGHNT, YENEEA. This CDR3 has 14 residues. The J segment lost 4 bases and the V segment lost 5 bases, leaving 6 bases of the junction unmatched. The chain's CDR3 is CASSPGQGPYEQYF. CDR3 sequence (DNA): TGTGCCAGCAGCCCGGGACAGGGACCGTACGAGCAGTACTTC.

The V and J genes are TRBV15 and TRBJ2-3, with 8 bases lining up with TRBD2. Germline V gene lookup returns CDR1 LNHNV and CDR2 YYDKDF (reference sequence). With V trimmed by 8 bases and J by 0 bases, 7 bases remained unmatched. The CDR3 loop spans 15 amino acids. The CDR3 here is CATGLAWPSTDTQYF. The CDR3 DNA sequence: TGTGCCACCGGACTAGCTTGGCCTAGCACAGATACGCAGTATTTT. The complete variable domain, with remaining parts taken from reference TRBV15 and TRBJ2-3, reads DAMVIQNPRYQVTQFGKPVTLSCSQTLNHNVMYWYQQKSSQAPKLLFHYYDKDFNNEADTPDNFQSRRPNTSFCFLDIRSPGLGDTAMYLCATGLAWPSTDTQYFGPGTRLTVL.

On this clone itself: In the same sample, other DNA sequences code for this CDR3. CDR3 amino acids: CASSPNQETQYF. The CDR3 DNA reads as TGTGCCAGTAGTCCCAATCAAGAGACCCAGTACTTC. V usage is TRBV19 and J usage is TRBJ2-5; no reliable D call. The V gene lost 5 bases and the J gene lost 2 bases, with 6 bases spanning the gap. This CDR3 has 12 amino acids. Germline-derived CDR1 and CDR2 are LNHDA and SQIVND (reference sequence). Full variable domain (outside the CDR3, taken from reference TRBV19 and TRBJ2-5): DGGITQSPKYLFRKEGQNVTLSCEQNLNHDAMYWYRQDPGQGLRLIYYSQIVNDFQKGDIAEGYSVSREKKESFPLTVTSAQKNPTAFYLCASSPNQETQYFGPGTRLLVL.

The chain carries TRBV12-5 and TRBJ2-7; TRBD1 matches at 8 bases. The CDR3 loop spans 16 amino acids. Losses at the gene ends were 3 bases for V and 2 bases for J; bases not matched to a gene: 9. Germline loops: CDR1 LGHNT, CDR2 FRNRAP. Written as DNA, the CDR3 is TGTGCTAGTGGTTTTAACACGGGACAGGTTCCCTACGAGCAGTACTTC. As protein: CASGFNTGQVPYEQYF.

The chain links TRBV18 to TRBJ2-7; D is undetermined. CDR1 is KGHSH and CDR2 is LQKENI in the germline V gene. The length of the CDR3 is 14 residues. Trimming removed 1 base at V and 4 bases at J, with 11 bases between. The CDR3 sequence is CASSPRARPYEQYF. CDR3 bases: TGTGCCAGCTCACCACGAGCGCGACCGTACGAGCAGTACTTC. Using reference TRBV18 and TRBJ2-7 for the parts outside the CDR3, the full variable domain is NAGVMQNPRHLVRRRGQEARLRCSPMKGHSHVYWYRQLPEEGLKFMVYLQKENIIDESGMPKERFSAEFPKEGPSILRIQQVVRGDSAAYFCASSPRARPYEQYFGPGTRLTVT.

This chain uses TRBV19 with TRBJ2-1; 15 bases line up with TRBD2. CDR3 length: 13 residues. V gave up 9 bases and J gave up 7 bases; unmatched junction bases: 1. Germline loops: CDR1 LNHDA, CDR2 SQIVND (reference sequence). The CDR3, as DNA: TGTGCCAGCGGGACTAGCGGGGGGAATGAGCAGTTCTTC. It specifies CASGTSGGNEQFF.

This clone has just a few counts. The V gene is TRBV7-9, the J gene TRBJ1-5; TRBD1 might be the D (5 bases). Per germline, CDR1 SEHNR and CDR2 FQNEAQ (reference sequence). The ends were cut back, 2 bases at V and 9 bases at J, with 8 bases in the middle. This CDR3 spans 12 amino acids. Here the CDR3 reads CASSLRQGPQHF. The CDR3 nucleotides are TGTGCCAGCAGCTTACGCCAGGGGCCCCAGCATTTT. Complete variable domain (other parts from reference TRBV7-9 and TRBJ1-5): DTGVSQNPRHKITKRGQNVTFRCDPISEHNRLYWYRQTLGQGPEFLTYFQNEAQLEKSRLLSDRFSAERPKGSFSTLEIQRTEQGDSAMYLCASSLRQGPQHFGDGTRLSIL.